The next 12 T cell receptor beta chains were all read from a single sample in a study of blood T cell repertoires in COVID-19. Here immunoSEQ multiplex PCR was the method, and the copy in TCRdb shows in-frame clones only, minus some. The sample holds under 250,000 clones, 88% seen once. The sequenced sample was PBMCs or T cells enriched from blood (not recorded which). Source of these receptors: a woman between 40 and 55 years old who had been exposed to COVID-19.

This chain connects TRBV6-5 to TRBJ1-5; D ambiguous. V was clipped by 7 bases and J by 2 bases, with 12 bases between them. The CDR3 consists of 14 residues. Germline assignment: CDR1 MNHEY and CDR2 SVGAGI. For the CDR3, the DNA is TGTGCCAGCACCCCACCGGGAGGCAATCAGCCCCAGCATTTT. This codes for CASTPPGGNQPQHF.

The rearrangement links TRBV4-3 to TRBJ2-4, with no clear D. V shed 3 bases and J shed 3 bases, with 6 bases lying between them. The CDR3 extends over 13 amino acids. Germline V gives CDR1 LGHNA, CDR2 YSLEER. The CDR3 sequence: CASSHGYKNIQYF. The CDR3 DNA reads TGCGCCAGCAGCCACGGGTACAAAAACATTCAGTACTTC.

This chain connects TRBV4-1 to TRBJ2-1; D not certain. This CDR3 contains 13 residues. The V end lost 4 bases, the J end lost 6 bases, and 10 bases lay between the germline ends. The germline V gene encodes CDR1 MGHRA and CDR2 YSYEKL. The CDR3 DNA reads TGCGCCAGCAGCCTAGTTATCCCCAATGAGCAGTTCTTC. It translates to CASSLVIPNEQFF.

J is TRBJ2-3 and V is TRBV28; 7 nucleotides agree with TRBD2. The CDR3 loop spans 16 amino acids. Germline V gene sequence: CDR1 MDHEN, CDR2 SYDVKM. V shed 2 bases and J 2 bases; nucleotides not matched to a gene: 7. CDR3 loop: CASSLGASGHTDTQYF. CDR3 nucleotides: TGTGCCAGCAGTTTAGGGGCTAGCGGTCACACAGATACGCAGTATTTT.

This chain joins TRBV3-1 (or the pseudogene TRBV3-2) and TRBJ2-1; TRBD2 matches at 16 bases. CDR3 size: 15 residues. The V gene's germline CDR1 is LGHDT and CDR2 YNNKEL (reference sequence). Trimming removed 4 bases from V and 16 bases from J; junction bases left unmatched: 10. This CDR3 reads CASSPPGTSGRGSFF. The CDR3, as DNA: TGTGCCAGCAGCCCCCCCGGGACTAGCGGGAGGGGAAGCTTCTTC.

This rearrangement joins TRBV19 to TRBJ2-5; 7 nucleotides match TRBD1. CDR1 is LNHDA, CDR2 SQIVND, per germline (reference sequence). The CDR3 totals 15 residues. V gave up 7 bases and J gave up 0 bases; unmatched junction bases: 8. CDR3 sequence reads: CASNTGTAYQETQYF. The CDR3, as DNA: TGTGCCAGTAACACCGGGACAGCGTACCAAGAGACCCAGTACTTC.

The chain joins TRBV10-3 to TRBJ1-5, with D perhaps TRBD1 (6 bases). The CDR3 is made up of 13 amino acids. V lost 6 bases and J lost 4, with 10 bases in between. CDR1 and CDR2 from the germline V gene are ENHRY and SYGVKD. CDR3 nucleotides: TGTGCCATCAGGAACAGGGATAATCAGCCCCAGCATTTT. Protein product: CAIRNRDNQPQHF.

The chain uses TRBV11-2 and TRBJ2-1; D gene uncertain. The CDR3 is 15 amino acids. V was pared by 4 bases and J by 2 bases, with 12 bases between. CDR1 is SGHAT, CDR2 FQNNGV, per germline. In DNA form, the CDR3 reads TGTGCCAGCAGCTCTCTAGGTTCTGCCTACAATGAGCAGTTCTTC. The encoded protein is CASSSLGSAYNEQFF. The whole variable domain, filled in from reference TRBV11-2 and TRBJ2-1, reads EAGVAQSPRYKIIEKRQSVAFWCNPISGHATLYWYQQILGQGPKLLIQFQNNGVVDDSQLPKDRFSAERLKGVDSTLKIQPAKLEDSAVYLCASSSLGSAYNEQFFGPGTRLTVL.

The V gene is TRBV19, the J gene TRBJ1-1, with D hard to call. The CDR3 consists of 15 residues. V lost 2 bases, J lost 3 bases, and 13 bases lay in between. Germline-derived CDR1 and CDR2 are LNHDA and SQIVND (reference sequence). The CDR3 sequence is CASSIPTLGDTEAFF. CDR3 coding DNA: TGTGCCAGTAGTATACCAACCCTCGGAGACACTGAAGCTTTCTTT.

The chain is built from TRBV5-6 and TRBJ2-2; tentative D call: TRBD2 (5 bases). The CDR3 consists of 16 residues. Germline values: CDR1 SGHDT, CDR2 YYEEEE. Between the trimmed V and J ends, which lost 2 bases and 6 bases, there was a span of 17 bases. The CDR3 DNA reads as TGTGCCAGCAGCTTCTTTGAGGGTACAACGTCCGGGGAGCTGTTTTTT. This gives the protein CASSFFEGTTSGELFF.

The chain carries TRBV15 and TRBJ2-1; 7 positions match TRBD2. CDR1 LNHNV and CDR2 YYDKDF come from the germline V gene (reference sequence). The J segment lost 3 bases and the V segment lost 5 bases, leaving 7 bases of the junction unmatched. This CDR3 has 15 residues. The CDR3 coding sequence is TGTGCCACCAGCGTCGGCGGGAGAAGCTACAATGAGCAGTTCTTC. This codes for CATSVGGRSYNEQFF.

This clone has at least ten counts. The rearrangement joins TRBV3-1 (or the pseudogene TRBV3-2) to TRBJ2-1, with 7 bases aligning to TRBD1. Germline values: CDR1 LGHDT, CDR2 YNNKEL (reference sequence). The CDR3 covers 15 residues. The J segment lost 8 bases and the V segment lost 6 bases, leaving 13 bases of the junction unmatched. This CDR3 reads CASRVTLGQSDEQFF. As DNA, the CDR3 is TGTGCCAGCAGGGTAACTTTGGGACAGAGTGATGAGCAGTTCTTC.